The text below deals with one T cell receptor beta chain. While infection was still active, Seattle patients were enrolled and then followed longitudinally. In the original workflow: Estimation of nucleated cell counts was performed using reference gene primer amplification. The assay was immunoSEQ multiplex PCR, and TCRdb's table has in-frame clones only and misses some. That table is the source of V, J and clone size, and D and trimming were worked out from the DNA. The sample contains around 73,000 clones, over 60% of which appear only once. Germline-derived CDR1 and CDR2 are MRHNA and SNTAGT. The CDR3 covers 17 residues. Trimming took 1 base from V and 4 from J; bases not matched to a gene: 7. The record originates from a study of blood T cell repertoires in COVID-19. As for the study in general: The study drew acute and convalescent COVID-19 samples from the United States, Italy and Spain.

The specimen was peripheral blood. The chain recombines TRBV6-4 with TRBJ2-3; the match to TRBD2 covers 11 bases. The receptor's source is a man between 65 and 85 years old with COVID-19, enrolled during active disease. The CDR3 region is CASSDFTSGRSPDTQYF. The CDR3 bases are TGTGCCAGCAGTGACTTCACTAGCGGGAGAAGCCCAGATACGCAGTATTTT.